This paragraph covers one T cell receptor (beta chain) sequence. Peripheral blood from each donor was collected in a volume of approximately 10 milliliters. Per sample, extraction of total RNA gave at least 5.5 micrograms in every case. This CDR3 is 13 amino acids long. Trimming removed 8 bases from V and 6 bases from J; junction bases left unmatched: 10. Germline loops: CDR1 DFQATT, CDR2 SNEGSKA (reference sequence). This sample is part of a study of blood T cells in healthy people across ages. On the study more broadly: Template switching caught about one barcoded beta molecule for each two T cells.

Next came a second PCR, run for about 6 to 11 cycles, which used a sample-barcoded 5' primer along with a J-beta primer mix. Tags on each cDNA molecule came from a template-switch adaptor with 12 random nucleotides. TCRdb independently ran MiXCR on the 5' RACE reads; one entry per CDR3 protein. The profile covers 1.5 million to 2 million distinct CDR3 sequences, with roughly 49% appearing a single time and around 2.1% taken by the ten largest. Sequencing input: blood. This TCR was recovered from a woman between 35 and 50 years old in good health. The chain joins TRBV20-1 to TRBJ2-7; 10 bases match TRBD1. CDR3 DNA: TGCAGTACCCCCCTGGGGACAGGGGTCGAGCAGTACTTC. This encodes CSTPLGTGVEQYF.